This T cell receptor (beta chain) was profiled in a study of vaccination and CD4 T cells after COVID-19. Treatment of the sample: approximately 11-day PBMC culture with coronavirus spike peptide pools or control peptides (ViraFEST assay). The collection of CD4+ T cells from the unexposed donor took place before the COVID-19 pandemic (2011-2018). Notes on this clonotype: As yet, its antigen is unknown.

With the Oncomine TCR Beta short-read assay, DNA from cultured CD4+ T cells was sequenced. TCRdb re-called the PCR reads through MiXCR, storing one row per CDR3 protein. The profile shows about 2,200 distinct CDR3 sequences, about a sixth of them singletons. The TCR comes from a human donor in good health. The sequenced sample consisted of CD4+ T cells from blood, cultured in vitro.

The CDR3 spells CASSAGTSGGNTDTQYF. CDR3 nucleotide sequence: TGCGCCAGCAGCGCGGGGACTAGCGGGGGGAACACAGATACGCAGTATTTT. The chain employs TRBV5-1 and TRBJ2-3; 15 bases agree with TRBD2. In germline, CDR1 is SGHRS, CDR2 YFSETQ. This CDR3 has 17 residues. Trimming at V came to 4 bases and at J to 2 bases, leaving 5 bases not matched to a gene.